A single sample gave rise to the 11 T cell receptor beta chains below, sequenced in a study of graft-versus-host responses after intestinal transplantation (dated by TCRdb to the early 2020s). Library preparation was by the immunoSEQ multiplex PCR assay. What TCRdb holds here is the immuneACCESS table cut down to in-frame rearrangements. Part of the clones is not present; checked against another copy, under half of the missing clones reflect an unresolved V gene, and the others are unexplained. This sample lists tens of thousands of clones; around 83% were detected once. The top ten hold approximately 17% of the sample. The sample's time point label, decoded: cells obtained before transplantation from donor or recipient. These receptors have no identified antigens. Sequencing was performed on unstimulated CD8+ T cells sorted from spleen or lymph node cells, taken before intestinal transplant. The receptors were sampled from a human donor who received an intestinal transplant.

The chain links TRBV5-1 to TRBJ1-1; 8 bases map to TRBD1. The ends lost 2 bases at V and 5 bases at J; junction bases unmatched: 11. The germline V gene has CDR1 SGHRS and CDR2 YFSETQ. This CDR3 is 16 amino acids long. The CDR3 bases are TGCGCCAGCAGCTTTAACCAGGGGGCGCGATTTACTGAAGCTTTCTTT. It translates to CASSFNQGARFTEAFF.

This chain connects TRBV28 to TRBJ2-7; 11 bases match TRBD2. This CDR3 has 16 amino acids. Germline CDR1 reads MDHEN; CDR2 reads SYDVKM. The V segment lost 6 bases and the J segment 0 bases; nucleotides outside the gene matches: 7. The CDR3 coding sequence is TGTGCCAGCAGACCGGGACTAGCGGTCCCCTCCTACGAGCAGTACTTC. This codes for CASRPGLAVPSYEQYF.

This chain joins TRBV7-2 and TRBJ2-3; perhaps D is TRBD1 or TRBD2 (6 bases each). Per germline, CDR1 SGHTA and CDR2 FQGNSA. The CDR3 consists of 16 residues. Deletions cut 3 bases from V and 1 base from J, with 14 bases between. The CDR3 loop reads CASSLSAGGGTDTQYF. The CDR3 bases are TGTGCCAGCAGCTTGTCAGCCGGGGGCGGCACAGATACGCAGTATTTT.

V is TRBV5-1 and J is TRBJ2-3, with 12 bases that match TRBD2. CDR1 is SGHRS, CDR2 YFSETQ, per germline. The CDR3 runs 16 residues. V was clipped by 3 bases and J by 4 bases; unmatched bases: 6. The CDR3 protein is CASSSPLAGGADTQYF. The CDR3 bases are TGCGCCAGCAGCTCTCCACTAGCGGGAGGTGCAGATACGCAGTATTTT.

The chain couples TRBV7-9 to TRBJ2-2; D is unclear. Germline lookup yields CDR1 SEHNR and CDR2 FQNEAQ (reference sequence). The CDR3 length is 14 residues. V was shortened by 8 bases and J by 6 bases, with 16 bases between the two germline ends. CDR3 region: CASLLDADSGELFF. The CDR3 DNA reads TGTGCCAGCCTATTGGACGCCGATTCCGGGGAGCTGTTTTTT. Full variable domain (outside the CDR3, taken from reference TRBV7-9 and TRBJ2-2): DTGVSQNPRHKITKRGQNVTFRCDPISEHNRLYWYRQTLGQGPEFLTYFQNEAQLEKSRLLSDRFSAERPKGSFSTLEIQRTEQGDSAMYLCASLLDADSGELFFGEGSRLTVL.

This chain uses TRBV27 with TRBJ2-3; D gene unclear. This CDR3 comprises 17 residues. CDR1 MNHEY and CDR2 SMNVEV come from the germline V gene (reference sequence). Trimming pared 5 bases from V and 0 bases from J, leaving 18 bases between. DNA for the CDR3: TGTGCCAGCAGTCTCAATCTGGGTTTACGCAGCACAGATACGCAGTATTTT. Encoded protein: CASSLNLGLRSTDTQYF.

This chain connects TRBV7-2 to TRBJ2-5; D not resolved. The CDR3 consists of 15 residues. The germline V gene has CDR1 SGHTA and CDR2 FQGNSA. V lost 0 bases, J lost 2 bases, and 10 bases lay in between. As DNA, the CDR3 is TGTGCCAGCAGCTTAGCAGAAGGGCTTCAAGAGACCCAGTACTTC. Residues: CASSLAEGLQETQYF.

Of note for this clone: One end of the junction varies from germline; a read error may be responsible. V gene TRBV4-1 combines with J gene TRBJ2-1; D gene unclear. From germline, CDR1 is MGHRA and CDR2 YSYEKL. The CDR3 extends over 15 amino acids. This CDR3 is CASSKTSPSYNEQFF. The CDR3 DNA reads as TGTGCCAGCAGTAAGACTTCGCCTTCCTACAATGAGCAGTTCTTC.

J is TRBJ1-1 and V is TRBV15; TRBD1 aligns across 9 bases. Per the germline V gene, CDR1 is LNHNV and CDR2 is YYDKDF (reference sequence). J was trimmed by 3 bases and V by 5 bases; bases with no gene match: 13. CDR3 length: 17 residues. In nucleotides, the CDR3 is TGTGCCACCAGCGACTTTCCCGGGACAGGGCTTGACACTGAAGCTTTCTTT. Its protein is CATSDFPGTGLDTEAFF.

J is TRBJ2-1 and V is TRBV5-6, with D possibly matching TRBD1 (7 bases). V shed 4 bases and J shed 2 bases, with 19 bases lying between them. The CDR3 spans 17 residues. Germline values: CDR1 SGHDT, CDR2 YYEEEE. CDR3 DNA sequence: TGTGCCAGCAGCGTGGTTGGGCAGGGGGGCGCCTACAATGAGCAGTTCTTC. Translation gives CASSVVGQGGAYNEQFF. Based on the CDR3 plus reference TRBV5-6 and TRBJ2-1, the full variable domain is DAGVTQSPTHLIKTRGQQVTLRCSPKSGHDTVSWYQQALGQGPQFIFQYYEEEERQRGNFPDRFSGHQFPNYSSELNVNALLLGDSALYLCASSVVGQGGAYNEQFFGPGTRLTVL.

V usage is TRBV6-5 and J usage is TRBJ2-7; 11 bases are shared with TRBD2. Trimming removed 0 bases from V and 4 bases from J; junction bases left unmatched: 5. CDR1 and CDR2 (germline): MNHEY, SVGAGI. CDR3 length: 16 amino acids. The CDR3 is CASSYSEGLAEYEQYF. CDR3 coding DNA: TGTGCCAGCAGTTACTCTGAGGGACTAGCGGAATACGAGCAGTACTTC.